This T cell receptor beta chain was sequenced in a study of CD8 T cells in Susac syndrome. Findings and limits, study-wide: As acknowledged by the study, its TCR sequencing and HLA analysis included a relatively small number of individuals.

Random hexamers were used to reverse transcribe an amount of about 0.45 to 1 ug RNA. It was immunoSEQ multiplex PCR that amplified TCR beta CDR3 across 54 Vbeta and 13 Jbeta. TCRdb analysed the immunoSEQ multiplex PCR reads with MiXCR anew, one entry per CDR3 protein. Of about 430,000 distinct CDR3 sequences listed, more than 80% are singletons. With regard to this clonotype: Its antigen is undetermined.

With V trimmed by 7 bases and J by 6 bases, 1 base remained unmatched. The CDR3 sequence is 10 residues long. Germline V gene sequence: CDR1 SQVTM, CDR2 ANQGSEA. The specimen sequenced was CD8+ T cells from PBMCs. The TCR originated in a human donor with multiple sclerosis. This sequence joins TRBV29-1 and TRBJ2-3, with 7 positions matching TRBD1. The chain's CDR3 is CSAQGDTQYF. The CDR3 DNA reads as TGCAGCGCACAGGGGGATACGCAGTATTTT.